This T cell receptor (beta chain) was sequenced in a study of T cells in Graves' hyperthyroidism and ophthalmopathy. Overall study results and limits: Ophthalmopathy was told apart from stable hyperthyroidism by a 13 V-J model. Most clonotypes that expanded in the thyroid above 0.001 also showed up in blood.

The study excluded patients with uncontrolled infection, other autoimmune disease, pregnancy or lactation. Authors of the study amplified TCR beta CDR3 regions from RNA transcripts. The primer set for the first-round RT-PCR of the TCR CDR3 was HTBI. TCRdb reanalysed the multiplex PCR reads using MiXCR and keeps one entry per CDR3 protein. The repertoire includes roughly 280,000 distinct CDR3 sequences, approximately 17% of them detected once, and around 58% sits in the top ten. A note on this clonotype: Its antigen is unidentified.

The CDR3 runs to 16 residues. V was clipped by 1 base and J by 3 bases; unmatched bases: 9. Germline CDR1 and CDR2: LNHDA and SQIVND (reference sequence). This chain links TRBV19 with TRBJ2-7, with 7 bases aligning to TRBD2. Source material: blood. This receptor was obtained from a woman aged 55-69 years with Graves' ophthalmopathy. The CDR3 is CASSIGPGLGGYEQYF. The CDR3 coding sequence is TGTGCCAGTAGTATAGGTCCCGGACTAGGAGGCTACGAGCAGTACTTC.